The 14 T cell receptor beta chains given below trace back to one sample, sequenced in a study of OX40 agonist ivuxolimab in advanced cancers. Receptor libraries were prepared by the immunoSEQ multiplex PCR assay. TCRdb took this table from immuneACCESS and kept in-frame rearrangements with V and J called. Such tables lack part of the clones; where checked against another copy, unresolved V genes explain under half of the gap, and the rest is unexplained. This sample comprises tens of thousands of clones, around 93% of them detected only once. The ten largest clones take up around 0.33% of the sample. The sample in question was CD4+ or CD8+ T cells sorted from blood, obtained in a trial of the OX40 agonist ivuxolimab. The receptors derive from an adult with an advanced solid tumor such as melanoma, head and neck, liver or kidney cancer.

The chain carries TRBV18 and TRBJ1-1; weak D call: TRBD1 (6 bases). Trimming took 1 base from V and 3 from J, leaving 15 bases between them. The CDR3 sequence is 16 residues long. CDR1 and CDR2 from the germline V gene are KGHSH and LQKENI. The CDR3: CASSPRPTGSDTEAFF. The CDR3 nucleotides read TGTGCCAGCTCACCACGGCCCACAGGGTCTGACACTGAAGCTTTCTTT.

V is TRBV5-1 and J is TRBJ2-3, with 10 positions matching TRBD2. Germline V CDR1 and CDR2: SGHRS, YFSETQ. The CDR3 runs to 16 residues. Germline trimming cut 0 bases from V and 3 bases from J; bases unmatched to any gene: 4. The CDR3 DNA reads TGCGCCAGCAGCTTGGCGCCTAGCGGGAGAACAGATACGCAGTATTTT. Its translation: CASSLAPSGRTDTQYF.

This clone was counted once. The V call is TRBV14, the J call TRBJ2-3; D assignment may be TRBD1 or TRBD2 (6 bases each). The CDR3 is made up of 12 amino acids. Germline CDR1 and CDR2: SGHDN and FVKESK. V was trimmed by 6 bases and J by 8 bases, leaving 12 bases between them. The CDR3 loop is CASSLQGGTQYF. The CDR3 DNA follows: TGTGCCAGCAGTCTACAGGGAGGTACGCAGTATTTT.

This chain uses TRBV7-6 with TRBJ2-3; 9 nucleotides match TRBD1. The V segment lost 5 bases and the J segment 5 bases; nucleotides outside the gene matches: 8. Germline CDR1 SGHVS, CDR2 FNYEAQ. CDR3 size: 15 residues. Written as DNA, the CDR3 is TGTGCCAGCAGCCCGCGACAGGGGGATAGAGATACGCAGTATTTT. This gives the protein CASSPRQGDRDTQYF.

V usage is TRBV5-4 and J usage is TRBJ1-3; D uncertain. The CDR3 runs to 15 residues. Germline CDR1 SGHNT, CDR2 YYREEE (reference sequence). V was cut by 0 bases and J by 4 bases, with 11 bases left in between. CDR3 nucleotides: TGTGCCAGCAGCTTGGCTGGTAAAGAGGGAAACACCATATATTTT. This translates into CASSLAGKEGNTIYF.

This chain links TRBV5-5 with TRBJ1-2, with no clear D. V was shortened by 4 bases and J by 5 bases, with 9 bases between the two germline ends. Germline loops: CDR1 SGHKS, CDR2 YYEKEE (reference sequence). CDR3 length: 12 amino acids. CDR3 bases: TGTGCCAGCAGCCCGACCGGGTATGGCTACACCTTC. Its protein product is CASSPTGYGYTF.

V and J are TRBV9 and TRBJ2-7; TRBD2 aligns across 8 bases. V was pared by 0 bases and J by 9 bases, with 11 bases of the junction left unmatched. The germline V gene encodes CDR1 SGDLS and CDR2 YYNGEE. CDR3 length: 15 amino acids. The CDR3 coding sequence is TGTGCCAGCAGCGTAGCTGCCGACCTGGGACTAGGGCAGTACTTC. Amino acid sequence: CASSVAADLGLGQYF.

The chain recombines TRBV7-6 with TRBJ1-3, with 8 bases lining up with TRBD1. CDR1 and CDR2 (germline): SGHVS, FNYEAQ. The CDR3 has 15 residues. J gave up 2 bases and V 1 base, and 1 base lay outside the gene matches. DNA for the CDR3: TGTGCCAGCAGCTTAGGACAGGGGACTGGAAACACCATATATTTT. Translated, it gives CASSLGQGTGNTIYF.

The chain recombines TRBV2 with TRBJ2-7; D unclear. The germline V gene has CDR1 SNHLY and CDR2 FYNNEI. The CDR3 runs to 13 residues. V lost 4 bases and J 6 bases, leaving 13 bases between the germline ends. CDR3 coding DNA: TGTGCCAGCAGTGCCAACCGGTGGGGCGAGCAGTACTTC. It is translated as CASSANRWGEQYF.

The chain uses TRBV18 and TRBJ1-5; 8 bases agree with TRBD1. The germline V gene encodes CDR1 KGHSH and CDR2 LQKENI. V dropped 6 bases and J dropped 5; count of bases not matched to a gene: 9. The CDR3 extends over 15 amino acids. CDR3 protein: CASSYAGTGDQPQHF. DNA of the CDR3: TGTGCCAGCTCCTACGCGGGGACAGGAGATCAGCCCCAGCATTTT.

J is TRBJ1-1 and V is TRBV7-3, with D tentatively TRBD1 (6 bases). V lost 3 bases, J lost 0 bases, and 11 bases lay in between. This CDR3 is 15 amino acids long. Germline V gene data show CDR1 as SGHTA and CDR2 as FQGTGA. The CDR3 region is CASSFDGGMNTEAFF. The CDR3 DNA reads as TGTGCCAGCAGCTTTGACGGGGGCATGAACACTGAAGCTTTCTTT. Supplemented by reference TRBV7-3 and TRBJ1-1, the full variable domain reads GAGVSQTPSNKVTEKGKYVELRCDPISGHTALYWYRQSLGQGPEFLIYFQGTGAADDSGLPNDRFFAVRPEGSVSTLKIQRTERGDSAVYLCASSFDGGMNTEAFFGQGTRLTVV.

V gene TRBV7-3 combines with J gene TRBJ2-1, with 7 nucleotides matching TRBD2. Germline CDR1 SGHTA, CDR2 FQGTGA. V lost 3 bases to trimming and J lost 12 bases; unmatched junction nucleotides: 2. The CDR3 runs 11 residues. The CDR3 region has the DNA TGTGCCAGCAGCTTGGGCGGGGGGCAGTTCTTC. The encoded protein is CASSLGGGQFF. The full variable domain, completed using reference TRBV7-3 and TRBJ2-1, is GAGVSQTPSNKVTEKGKYVELRCDPISGHTALYWYRQSLGQGPEFLIYFQGTGAADDSGLPNDRFFAVRPEGSVSTLKIQRTERGDSAVYLCASSLGGGQFFGPGTRLTVL.

V gene TRBV9 combines with J gene TRBJ1-1, with a tentative D call TRBD1 (6 bases). Germline V lookup: CDR1 SGDLS, CDR2 YYNGEE. Between the trimmed V and J ends, which lost 4 bases and 0 bases, there was a span of 16 bases. The CDR3 is 16 amino acids. CDR3 region: CASSPTEGGLNTEAFF. The CDR3 DNA is TGTGCCAGCAGCCCAACAGAGGGGGGCTTGAACACTGAAGCTTTCTTT.

This clone came up once. V is TRBV28 and J is TRBJ1-4, with D possibly being TRBD1 (6 bases). The germline CDR1 and CDR2 sequences are MDHEN and SYDVKM. The CDR3 is 11 amino acids. The germline V and J ends were trimmed by 4 bases and 14 bases, with 11 bases remaining between them. The CDR3 sequence is CASSSDRWLFF. In DNA form, the CDR3 reads TGTGCCAGCAGTTCGGACAGATGGCTGTTTTTT. The whole variable domain, remainder taken from reference TRBV28 and TRBJ1-4, is DVKVTQSSRYLVKRTGEKVFLECVQDMDHENMFWYRQDPGLGLRLIYFSYDVKMKEKGDIPEGYSVSREKKERFSLILESASTNQTSMYLCASSSDRWLFFGSGTQLSVL.